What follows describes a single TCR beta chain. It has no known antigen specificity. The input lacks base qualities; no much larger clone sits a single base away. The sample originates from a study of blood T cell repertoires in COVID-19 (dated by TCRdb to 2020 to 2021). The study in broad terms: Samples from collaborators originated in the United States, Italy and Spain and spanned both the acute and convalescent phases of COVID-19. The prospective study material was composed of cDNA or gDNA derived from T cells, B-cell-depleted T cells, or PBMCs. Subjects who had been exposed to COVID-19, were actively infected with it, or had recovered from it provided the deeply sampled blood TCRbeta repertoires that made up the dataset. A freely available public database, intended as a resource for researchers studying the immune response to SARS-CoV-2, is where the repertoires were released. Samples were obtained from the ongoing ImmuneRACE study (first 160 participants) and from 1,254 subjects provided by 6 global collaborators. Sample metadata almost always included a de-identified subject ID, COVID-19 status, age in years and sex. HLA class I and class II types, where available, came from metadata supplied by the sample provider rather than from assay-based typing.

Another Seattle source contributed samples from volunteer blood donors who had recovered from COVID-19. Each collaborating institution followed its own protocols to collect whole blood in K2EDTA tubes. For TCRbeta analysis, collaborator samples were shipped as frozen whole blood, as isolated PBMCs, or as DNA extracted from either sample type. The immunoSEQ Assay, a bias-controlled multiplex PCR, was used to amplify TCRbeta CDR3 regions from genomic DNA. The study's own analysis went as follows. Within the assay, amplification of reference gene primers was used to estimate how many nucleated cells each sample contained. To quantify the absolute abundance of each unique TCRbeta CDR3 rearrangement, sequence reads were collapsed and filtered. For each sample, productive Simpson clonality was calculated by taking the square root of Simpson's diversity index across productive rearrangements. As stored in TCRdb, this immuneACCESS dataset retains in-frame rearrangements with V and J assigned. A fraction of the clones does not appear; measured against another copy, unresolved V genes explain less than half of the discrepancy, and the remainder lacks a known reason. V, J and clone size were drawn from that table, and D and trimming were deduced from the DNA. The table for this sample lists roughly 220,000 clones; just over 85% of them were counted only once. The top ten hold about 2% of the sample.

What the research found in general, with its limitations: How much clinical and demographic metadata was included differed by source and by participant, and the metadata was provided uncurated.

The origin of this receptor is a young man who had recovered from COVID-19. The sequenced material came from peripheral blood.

The nucleotide sequence is TGTGCCAGCAAAGTCCTAGCGGGGGGCCTATATGAGCAGTTCTTC. It specifies CASKVLAGGLYEQFF. This receptor chain uses TRBV6-4 and TRBJ2-1; the junction holds 11 bases that match TRBD2. Trimming accounts for 7 bases at V and 8 bases at J, while the number of junction bases matched to no gene is 10. The CDR3 goes from the cysteine to the phenylalanine over 15 residues. Only CDR3 DNA remains: 45 bases, in frame from the first base. CDR1 and CDR2 are read off the germline V gene as MRHNA and SNTAGT.